One sample yielded the 15 T cell receptor beta chains listed below, sequenced in a study of T cell responses to AZD1222 COVID-19 vaccine. TCRdb's table, derived via immunoSEQ multiplex PCR, lists solely in-frame clones and lacks some. Of around 200,000 clones in the sample, about 92% were seen once. The sequenced sample was peripheral blood, obtained on day 0 of AZD1222 vaccination. All receptors come from an adult in good health.

This clone was found once. The chain uses TRBV7-9 and TRBJ2-7; D gene ambiguous. The CDR3 has 12 amino acids. V dropped 1 base and J dropped 5 bases, with 6 bases sitting between them. Germline V gene sequence: CDR1 SEHNR, CDR2 FQNEAQ (reference sequence). CDR3 sequence: CASSLVEDEQYF. CDR3 nucleotide sequence: TGTGCCAGCAGCTTAGTAGAGGACGAGCAGTACTTC.

This chain links TRBV25-1 with TRBJ1-2; tentatively, D is TRBD1 (5 bases). The germline V and J ends were trimmed by 3 bases and 7 bases, with 18 bases remaining between them. CDR1 and CDR2 (germline): MGHDK, SYGVNS. CDR3 length equals 15 residues. CDR3 in amino acids: CASSEGVRTSLGYTF. The CDR3 DNA reads as TGTGCCAGCAGTGAGGGGGTGAGGACATCCCTTGGCTACACCTTC.

Only one count was recorded for this clone. The chain's CDR3 is CSVGGRPYEQYF. CDR3 DNA sequence: TGCAGCGTTGGGGGACGACCCTACGAGCAGTACTTC. This chain joins TRBV29-1 and TRBJ2-7; D is tentatively TRBD1 or TRBD2 (5 bases each). The CDR3 spans 12 residues. The ends were cut back, 4 bases at V and 2 bases at J, with 9 bases in the middle. Germline V gene sequence: CDR1 SQVTM, CDR2 ANQGSEA.

The rearrangement joins TRBV25-1 to TRBJ1-2; tentative D call: TRBD1 (5 bases). Trimming removed 6 bases from V and 4 bases from J, with 9 bases in between. Germline lookup yields CDR1 MGHDK and CDR2 SYGVNS. The CDR3 contains 12 residues. The CDR3 reads CASRDTSYGYTF. Here the CDR3 DNA reads TGTGCCAGCAGGGACACCAGCTATGGCTACACCTTC.

Notes on this clone: Other nucleotide sequences from this sample produce the same CDR3. This chain links TRBV7-9 with TRBJ1-1; D ambiguous. CDR3 length equals 13 residues. Germline V gene data show CDR1 as SEHNR and CDR2 as FQNEAQ (reference sequence). V gave up 3 bases and J gave up 1 base, with 6 bases separating them. CDR3 protein: CASSFSGNTEAFF. CDR3 bases: TGTGCCAGCAGCTTTAGCGGGAACACTGAAGCTTTCTTT.

This sequence joins TRBV5-1 and TRBJ1-2; the D is unclear. The germline gives CDR1 SGHRS, CDR2 YFSETQ. The ends were cut back, 0 bases at V and 4 bases at J, with 7 bases in the middle. This CDR3 comprises 13 residues. The CDR3 DNA is TGCGCCAGCAGCTTGGACAATCTCTATGGCTACACCTTC. The encoded protein is CASSLDNLYGYTF.

This sequence joins TRBV30 and TRBJ1-1; no reliable D call. Germline lookup yields CDR1 GTSNPN and CDR2 SVGIG (reference sequence). The CDR3 length is 12 residues. Trimming removed 2 bases from V and 4 bases from J, with 8 bases in between. CDR3 protein: CAWSLGGTEAFF. Here the CDR3 DNA reads TGTGCCTGGAGTTTGGGCGGCACTGAAGCTTTCTTT.

This chain connects TRBV10-2 to TRBJ2-5; TRBD2 might be the D (6 bases). CDR3 length: 16 residues. The V end lost 2 bases, the J end lost 2 bases, and 15 bases lay between the germline ends. Germline V gene sequence: CDR1 WSHSY, CDR2 SAAADI. CDR3 nucleotide sequence: TGCGCCAGCAGTGAGGGTGGCGGGATGCTTCAAGAGACCCAGTACTTC. This codes for CASSEGGGMLQETQYF.

This clone has just one count. The rearrangement joins TRBV5-1 to TRBJ1-5, with unresolved D. The germline CDR1 and CDR2 sequences are SGHRS and YFSETQ. The CDR3 is 14 residues long. V was cut by 0 bases and J by 6 bases, with 10 bases left in between. CDR3 sequence: CASSLAGSRQPQHF. CDR3 bases: TGCGCCAGCAGCTTGGCGGGTTCACGTCAGCCCCAGCATTTT.

V gene TRBV6-5 combines with J gene TRBJ2-7, with 10 bases matching TRBD2. CDR3 size: 16 residues. Germline V lookup: CDR1 MNHEY, CDR2 SVGAGI. V lost 2 bases and J lost 2; bases outside the gene matches: 6. CDR3 nucleotide sequence: TGTGCCAGCAGTTACGATCGGACTAGCGGAACCTACGAGCAGTACTTC. It encodes CASSYDRTSGTYEQYF.

This CDR3 reads CASSDAPREQFF. The DNA of the CDR3 is TGTGCCAGCAGTGACGCCCCCAGAGAGCAGTTCTTC. The V gene is TRBV25-1, the J gene TRBJ2-1, with no clear D. CDR1 is MGHDK, CDR2 SYGVNS, per germline. The CDR3 runs to 12 residues. V dropped 3 bases and J dropped 10 bases, with 10 bases sitting between them.

The sample holds one count of this clone. V and J are TRBV6-5 and TRBJ2-3, with D perhaps being TRBD1 or TRBD2 (5 bases each). The CDR3 spans 14 residues. The germline V gene encodes CDR1 MNHEY and CDR2 SVGAGI. The V and J ends lost 10 bases and 6 bases respectively, with 20 bases between them. The CDR3 nucleotides are TGTGCCACTGCCCGGGACCCTACCACGGATACGCAGTATTTT. Translation gives CATARDPTTDTQYF.

The J gene is TRBJ1-3, the V gene TRBV25-1; D is undetermined. The V gene's germline CDR1 is MGHDK and CDR2 SYGVNS. Between the trimmed V and J ends, which lost 2 bases and 2 bases, there was a span of 7 bases. The CDR3 length is 14 residues. CDR3 sequence (DNA): TGTGCCAGCAGTGAACTGTCGGCTGGAAACACCATATATTTT. Translation gives CASSELSAGNTIYF.

The J gene is TRBJ2-1, the V gene TRBV18, with 12 bases fitting TRBD2. J lost 8 bases, V lost 6 bases, and 20 bases had no gene match. The CDR3 contains 19 residues. Per the germline V gene, CDR1 is KGHSH and CDR2 is LQKENI. The CDR3 loop is CASSSTASKTSGRIYEQFF. CDR3 nucleotides: TGTGCCAGCTCGTCGACAGCGAGTAAAACTAGCGGGAGGATCTATGAGCAGTTCTTC. Combining the CDR3 with reference TRBV18 and TRBJ2-1 gives the whole variable domain NAGVMQNPRHLVRRRGQEARLRCSPMKGHSHVYWYRQLPEEGLKFMVYLQKENIIDESGMPKERFSAEFPKEGPSILRIQQVVRGDSAAYFCASSSTASKTSGRIYEQFFGPGTRLTVL.

J is TRBJ1-2 and V is TRBV5-5; 7 nucleotides align to TRBD1. Looked up from germline, CDR1 is SGHKS and CDR2 is YYEKEE (reference sequence). Trimming took 0 bases from V and 8 from J; bases not matched to a gene: 16. The CDR3 extends over 17 amino acids. The CDR3 reads CASSLAGRDSERRGYTF. The CDR3 DNA sequence: TGTGCCAGCAGCTTGGCCGGACGGGACAGCGAAAGGCGCGGCTACACCTTC.